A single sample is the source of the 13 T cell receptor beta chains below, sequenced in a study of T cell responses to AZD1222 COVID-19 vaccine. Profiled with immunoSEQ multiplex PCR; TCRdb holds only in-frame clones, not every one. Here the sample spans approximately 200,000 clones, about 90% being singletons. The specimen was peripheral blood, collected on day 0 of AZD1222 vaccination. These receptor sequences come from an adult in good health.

The CDR3 coding sequence is TGTGCCAGCAGCTCCCAGGGAACCGGGGAGCTGTTTTTT. Its protein product is CASSSQGTGELFF. V and J are TRBV7-3 and TRBJ2-2; D is possibly TRBD1 (5 bases). Germline-derived CDR1 and CDR2 are SGHTA and FQGTGA. V lost 4 bases, J lost 5 bases, and 8 bases lay in between. This CDR3 comprises 13 residues.

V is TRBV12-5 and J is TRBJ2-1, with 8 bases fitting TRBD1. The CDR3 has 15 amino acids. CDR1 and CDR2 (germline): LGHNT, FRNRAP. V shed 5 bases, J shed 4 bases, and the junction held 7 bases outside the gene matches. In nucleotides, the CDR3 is TGTGCTAGTGGTCCCGGACAGGGTACATACAATGAGCAGTTCTTC. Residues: CASGPGQGTYNEQFF.

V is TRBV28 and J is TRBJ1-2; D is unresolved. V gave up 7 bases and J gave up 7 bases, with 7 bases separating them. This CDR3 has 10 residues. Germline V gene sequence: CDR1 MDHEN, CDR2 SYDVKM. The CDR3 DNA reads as TGTGCCAGCACAGGCCGTGGCTACACCTTC. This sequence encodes CASTGRGYTF.

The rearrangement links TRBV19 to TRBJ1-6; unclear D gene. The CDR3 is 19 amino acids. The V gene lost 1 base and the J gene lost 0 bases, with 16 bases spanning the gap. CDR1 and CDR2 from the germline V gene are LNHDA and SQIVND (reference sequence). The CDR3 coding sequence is TGTGCCAGTAGTATAGCCAGCTTCAAGGAGAGCTCCTATAATTCACCCCTCCACTTT. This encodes CASSIASFKESSYNSPLHF.

CDR3 in DNA: TGTGCCAGCAGCCCTAAACTCGGGCCTTCCACAGATACGCAGTATTTT. This translates into CASSPKLGPSTDTQYF. This chain uses TRBV2 with TRBJ2-3; D is unresolved. Germline V gene sequence: CDR1 SNHLY, CDR2 FYNNEI. This CDR3 has 16 amino acids. V was trimmed by 6 bases and J by 2 bases, leaving 18 bases between them.

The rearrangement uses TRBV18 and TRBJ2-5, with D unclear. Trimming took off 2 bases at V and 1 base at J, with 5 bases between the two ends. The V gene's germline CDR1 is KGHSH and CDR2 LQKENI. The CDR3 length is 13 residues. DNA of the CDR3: TGTGCCAGCTCACCATTGGCCCAAGAGACCCAGTACTTC. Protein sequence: CASSPLAQETQYF.

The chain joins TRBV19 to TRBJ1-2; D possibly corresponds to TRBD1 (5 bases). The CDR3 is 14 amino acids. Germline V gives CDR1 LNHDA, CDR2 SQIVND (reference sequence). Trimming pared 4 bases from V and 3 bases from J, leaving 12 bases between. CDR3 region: CASSNGGDYYGYTF. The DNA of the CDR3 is TGTGCCAGTAGTAATGGGGGGGATTACTATGGCTACACCTTC. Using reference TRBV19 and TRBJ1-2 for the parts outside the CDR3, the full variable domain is DGGITQSPKYLFRKEGQNVTLSCEQNLNHDAMYWYRQDPGQGLRLIYYSQIVNDFQKGDIAEGYSVSREKKESFPLTVTSAQKNPTAFYLCASSNGGDYYGYTFGSGTRLTVV.

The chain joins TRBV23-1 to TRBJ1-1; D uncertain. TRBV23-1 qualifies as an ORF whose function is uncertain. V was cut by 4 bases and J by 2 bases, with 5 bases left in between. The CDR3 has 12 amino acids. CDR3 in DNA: TGCGCCAGCAGTCTCCGAAACACTGAAGCTTTCTTT. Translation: CASSLRNTEAFF.

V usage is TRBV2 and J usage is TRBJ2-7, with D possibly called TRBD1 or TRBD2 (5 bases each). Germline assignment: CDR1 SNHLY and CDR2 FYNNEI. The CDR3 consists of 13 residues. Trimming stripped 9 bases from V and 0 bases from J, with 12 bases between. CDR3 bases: TGTGCCAGTCAACGGGGCAACTCCTACGAGCAGTACTTC. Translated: CASQRGNSYEQYF.

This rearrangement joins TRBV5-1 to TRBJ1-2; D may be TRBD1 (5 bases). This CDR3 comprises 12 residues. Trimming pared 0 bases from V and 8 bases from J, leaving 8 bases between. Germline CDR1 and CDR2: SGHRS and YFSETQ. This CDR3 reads CASSLAGRGYTF. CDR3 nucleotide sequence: TGCGCCAGCAGCTTGGCGGGGCGCGGCTACACCTTC. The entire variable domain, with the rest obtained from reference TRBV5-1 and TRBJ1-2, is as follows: KAGVTQTPRYLIKTRGQQVTLSCSPISGHRSVSWYQQTPGQGLQFLFEYFSETQRNKGNFPGRFSGRQFSNSRSEMNVSTLELGDSALYLCASSLAGRGYTFGSGTRLTVV.

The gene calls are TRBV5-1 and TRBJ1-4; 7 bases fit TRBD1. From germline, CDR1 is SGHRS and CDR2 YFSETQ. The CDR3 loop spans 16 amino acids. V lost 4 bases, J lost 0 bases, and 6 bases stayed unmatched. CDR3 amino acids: CASSPEGAATNEKLFF. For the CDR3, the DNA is TGCGCCAGCAGCCCGGAGGGGGCTGCAACTAATGAAAAACTGTTTTTT. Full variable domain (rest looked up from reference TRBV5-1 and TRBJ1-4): KAGVTQTPRYLIKTRGQQVTLSCSPISGHRSVSWYQQTPGQGLQFLFEYFSETQRNKGNFPGRFSGRQFSNSRSEMNVSTLELGDSALYLCASSPEGAATNEKLFFGSGTQLSVL.

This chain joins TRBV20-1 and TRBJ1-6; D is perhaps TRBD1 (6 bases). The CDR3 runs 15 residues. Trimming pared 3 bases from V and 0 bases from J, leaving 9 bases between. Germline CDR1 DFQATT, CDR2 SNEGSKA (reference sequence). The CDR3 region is CSASQGSSYNSPLHF. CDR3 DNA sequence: TGCAGTGCTAGTCAGGGGAGCTCCTATAATTCACCCCTCCACTTT.

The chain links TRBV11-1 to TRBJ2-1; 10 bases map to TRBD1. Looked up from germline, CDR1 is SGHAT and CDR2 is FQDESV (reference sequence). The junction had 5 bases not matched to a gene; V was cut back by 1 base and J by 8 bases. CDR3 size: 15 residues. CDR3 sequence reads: CASSLGGTGDYEQFF. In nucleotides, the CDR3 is TGTGCCAGCAGCTTAGGAGGGACAGGGGATTATGAGCAGTTCTTC.